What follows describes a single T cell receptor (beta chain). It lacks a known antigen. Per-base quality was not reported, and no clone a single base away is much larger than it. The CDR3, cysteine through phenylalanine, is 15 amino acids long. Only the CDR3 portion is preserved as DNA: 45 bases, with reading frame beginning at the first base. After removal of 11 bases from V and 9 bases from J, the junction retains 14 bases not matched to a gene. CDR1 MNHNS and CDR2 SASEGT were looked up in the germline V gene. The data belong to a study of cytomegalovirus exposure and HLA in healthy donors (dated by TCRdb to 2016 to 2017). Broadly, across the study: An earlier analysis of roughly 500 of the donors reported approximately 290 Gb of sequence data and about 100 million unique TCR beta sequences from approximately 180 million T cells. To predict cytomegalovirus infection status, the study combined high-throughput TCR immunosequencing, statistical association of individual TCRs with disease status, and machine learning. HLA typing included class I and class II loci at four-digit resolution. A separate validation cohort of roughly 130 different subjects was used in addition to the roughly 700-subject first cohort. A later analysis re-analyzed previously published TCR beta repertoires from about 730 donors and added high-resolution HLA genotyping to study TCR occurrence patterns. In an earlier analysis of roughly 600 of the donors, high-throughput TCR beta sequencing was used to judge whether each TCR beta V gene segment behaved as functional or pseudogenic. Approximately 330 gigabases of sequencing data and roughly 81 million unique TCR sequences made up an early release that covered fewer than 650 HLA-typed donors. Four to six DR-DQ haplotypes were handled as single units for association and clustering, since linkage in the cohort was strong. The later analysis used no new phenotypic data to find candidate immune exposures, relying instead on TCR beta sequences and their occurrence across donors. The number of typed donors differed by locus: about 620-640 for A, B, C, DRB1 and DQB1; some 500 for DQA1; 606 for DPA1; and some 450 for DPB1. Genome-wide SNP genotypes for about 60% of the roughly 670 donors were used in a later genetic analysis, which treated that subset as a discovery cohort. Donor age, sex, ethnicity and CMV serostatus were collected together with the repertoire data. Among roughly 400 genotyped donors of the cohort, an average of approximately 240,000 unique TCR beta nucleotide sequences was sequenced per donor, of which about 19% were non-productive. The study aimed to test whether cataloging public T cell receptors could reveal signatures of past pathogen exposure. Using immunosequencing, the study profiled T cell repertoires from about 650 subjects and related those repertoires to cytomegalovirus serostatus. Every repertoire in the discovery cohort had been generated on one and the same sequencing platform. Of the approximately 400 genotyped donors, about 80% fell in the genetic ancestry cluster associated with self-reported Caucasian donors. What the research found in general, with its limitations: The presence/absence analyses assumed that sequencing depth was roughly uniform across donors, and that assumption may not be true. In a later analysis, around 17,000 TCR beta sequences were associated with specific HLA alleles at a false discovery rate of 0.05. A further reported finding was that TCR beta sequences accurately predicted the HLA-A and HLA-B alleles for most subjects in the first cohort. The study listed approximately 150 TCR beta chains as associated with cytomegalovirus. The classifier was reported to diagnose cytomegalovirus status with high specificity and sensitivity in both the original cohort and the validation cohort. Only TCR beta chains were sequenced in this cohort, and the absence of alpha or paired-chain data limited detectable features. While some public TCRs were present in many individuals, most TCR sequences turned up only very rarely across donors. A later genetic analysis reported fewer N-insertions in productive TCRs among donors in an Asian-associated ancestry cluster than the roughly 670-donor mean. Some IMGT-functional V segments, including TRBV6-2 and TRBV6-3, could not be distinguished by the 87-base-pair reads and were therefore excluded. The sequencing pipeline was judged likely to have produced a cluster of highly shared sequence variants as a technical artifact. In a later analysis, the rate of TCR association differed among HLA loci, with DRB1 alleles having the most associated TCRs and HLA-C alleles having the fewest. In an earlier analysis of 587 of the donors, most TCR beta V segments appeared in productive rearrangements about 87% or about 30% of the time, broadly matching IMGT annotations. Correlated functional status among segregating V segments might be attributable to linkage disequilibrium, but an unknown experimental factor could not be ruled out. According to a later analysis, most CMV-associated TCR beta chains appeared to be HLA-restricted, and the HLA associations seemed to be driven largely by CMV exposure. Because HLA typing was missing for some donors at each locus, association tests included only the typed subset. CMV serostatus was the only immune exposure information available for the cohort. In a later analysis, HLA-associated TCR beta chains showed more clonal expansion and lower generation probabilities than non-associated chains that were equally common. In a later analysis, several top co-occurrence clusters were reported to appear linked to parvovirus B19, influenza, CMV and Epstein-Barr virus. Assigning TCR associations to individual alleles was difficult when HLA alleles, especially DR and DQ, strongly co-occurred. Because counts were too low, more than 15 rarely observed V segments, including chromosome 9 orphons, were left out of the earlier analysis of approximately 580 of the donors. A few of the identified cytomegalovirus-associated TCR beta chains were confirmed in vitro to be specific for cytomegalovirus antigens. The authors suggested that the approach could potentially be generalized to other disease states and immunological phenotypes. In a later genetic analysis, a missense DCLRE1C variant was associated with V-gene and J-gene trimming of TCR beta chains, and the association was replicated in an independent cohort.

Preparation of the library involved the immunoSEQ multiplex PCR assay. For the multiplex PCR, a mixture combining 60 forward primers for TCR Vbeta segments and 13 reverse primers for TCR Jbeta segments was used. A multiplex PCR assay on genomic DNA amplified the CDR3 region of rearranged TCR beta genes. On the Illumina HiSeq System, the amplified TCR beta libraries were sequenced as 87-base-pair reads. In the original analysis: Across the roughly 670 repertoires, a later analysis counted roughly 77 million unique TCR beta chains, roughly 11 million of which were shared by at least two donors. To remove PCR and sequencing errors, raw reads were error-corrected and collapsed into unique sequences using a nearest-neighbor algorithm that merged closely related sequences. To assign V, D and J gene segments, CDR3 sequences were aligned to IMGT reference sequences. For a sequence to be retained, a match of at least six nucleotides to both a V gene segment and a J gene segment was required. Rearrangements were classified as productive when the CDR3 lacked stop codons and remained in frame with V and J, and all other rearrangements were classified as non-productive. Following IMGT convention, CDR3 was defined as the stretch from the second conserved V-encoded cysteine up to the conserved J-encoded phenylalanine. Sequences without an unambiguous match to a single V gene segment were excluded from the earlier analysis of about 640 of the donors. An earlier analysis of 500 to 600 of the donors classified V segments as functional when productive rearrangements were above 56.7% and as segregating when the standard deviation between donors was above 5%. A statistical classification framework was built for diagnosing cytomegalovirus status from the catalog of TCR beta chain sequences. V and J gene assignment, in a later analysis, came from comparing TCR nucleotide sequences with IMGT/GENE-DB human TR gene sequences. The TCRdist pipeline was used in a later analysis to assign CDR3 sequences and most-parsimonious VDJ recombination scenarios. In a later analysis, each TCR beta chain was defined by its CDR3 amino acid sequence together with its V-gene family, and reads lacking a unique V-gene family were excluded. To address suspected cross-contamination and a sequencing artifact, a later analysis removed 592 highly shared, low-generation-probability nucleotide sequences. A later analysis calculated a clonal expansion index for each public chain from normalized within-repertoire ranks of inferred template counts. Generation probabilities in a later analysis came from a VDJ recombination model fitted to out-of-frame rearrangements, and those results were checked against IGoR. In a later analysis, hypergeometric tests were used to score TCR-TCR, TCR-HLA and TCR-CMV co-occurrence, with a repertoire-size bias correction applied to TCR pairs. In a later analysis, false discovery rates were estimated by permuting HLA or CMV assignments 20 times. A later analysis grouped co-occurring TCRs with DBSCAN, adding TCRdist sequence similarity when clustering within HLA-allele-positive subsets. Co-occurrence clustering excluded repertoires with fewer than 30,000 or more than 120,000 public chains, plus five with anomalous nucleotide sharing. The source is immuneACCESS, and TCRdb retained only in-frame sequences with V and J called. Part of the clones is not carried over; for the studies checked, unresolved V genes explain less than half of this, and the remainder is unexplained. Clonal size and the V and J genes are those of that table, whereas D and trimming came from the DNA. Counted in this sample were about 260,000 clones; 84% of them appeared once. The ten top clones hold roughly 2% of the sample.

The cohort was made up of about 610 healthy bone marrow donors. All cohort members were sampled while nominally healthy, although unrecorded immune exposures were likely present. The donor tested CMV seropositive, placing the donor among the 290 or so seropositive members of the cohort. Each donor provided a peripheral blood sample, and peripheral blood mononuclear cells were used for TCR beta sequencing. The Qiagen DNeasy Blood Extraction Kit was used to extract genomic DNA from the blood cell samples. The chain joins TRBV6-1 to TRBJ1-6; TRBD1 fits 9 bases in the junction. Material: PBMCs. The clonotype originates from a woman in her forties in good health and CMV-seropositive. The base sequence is TGTGCCGCTCGATCAGGACAGGGGTTGTCTTCACCCCTCCACTTT. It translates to CAARSGQGLSSPLHF.